This passage covers 9 T cell receptor beta chains from one sample sequenced in a study of a mutant IDH1 vaccine in newly diagnosed glioma. Documented time point: baseline, week 1 (first vaccination visit). The treatment is: pre-vaccination baseline after standard-of-care therapy. Data came from immunoSEQ multiplex PCR; TCRdb stores just in-frame clones and leaves some out. The sample has tens of thousands of clones, roughly 82% seen once. Here the sequenced sample was PBMCs, taken from a glioma patient treated with radiotherapy, temozolomide or both. These receptors came from a man aged 25-45 years with glioma.

This chain joins TRBV19 and TRBJ2-3; tentative D call: TRBD1 (6 bases). V was trimmed by 4 bases and J by 5 bases, leaving 19 bases between them. Germline V gene data show CDR1 as LNHDA and CDR2 as SQIVND (reference sequence). The CDR3 consists of 16 residues. The chain's CDR3 is CASSTNPAGAGDTQYF. The CDR3 DNA is TGTGCCAGTAGTACAAACCCCGCAGGGGCAGGAGATACGCAGTATTTT.

This chain uses TRBV13 with TRBJ2-1, with D possibly matching TRBD2 (6 bases). This CDR3 is 18 amino acids long. V was trimmed by 5 bases and J by 0 bases, leaving 20 bases between them. The V gene's germline CDR1 is PRHDT and CDR2 FYEKMQ (reference sequence). CDR3 DNA: TGTGCCAGCAGCCCCGAGGGTAGCGGAATAGGCTCCTACAATGAGCAGTTCTTC. It is translated as CASSPEGSGIGSYNEQFF.

V usage is TRBV29-1 and J usage is TRBJ1-2; 8 nucleotides align to TRBD1. Trimming cost V 1 base and J 2 bases; bases outside gene matches: 3. CDR3 length equals 14 residues. CDR1 is SQVTM, CDR2 ANQGSEA, per germline. CDR3 sequence reads: CSVEGRGLNYGYTF. CDR3 nucleotides: TGCAGCGTTGAAGGCAGGGGGCTCAACTATGGCTACACCTTC.

V and J are TRBV29-1 and TRBJ1-1; a weak D match, TRBD1 (6 bases). This CDR3 contains 15 residues. Germline assignment: CDR1 SQVTM and CDR2 ANQGSEA. Trimming pared 5 bases from V and 3 bases from J, leaving 19 bases between. The CDR3 nucleotides read TGCAGCGTTTATTCGGAGGGGGGGGCGGACACTGAAGCTTTCTTT. This gives the protein CSVYSEGGADTEAFF.

The chain is built from TRBV6-4 and TRBJ2-3; TRBD2 matches 8 bases. This CDR3 is 15 amino acids long. V shed 0 bases, J shed 4 bases, and the junction held 3 bases outside the gene matches. Germline V gene sequence: CDR1 MRHNA, CDR2 SNTAGT. The CDR3 loop reads CASSDSGGASDTQYF. The CDR3 DNA reads as TGTGCCAGCAGTGACTCCGGGGGGGCTTCAGATACGCAGTATTTT.

The gene calls are TRBV6-1 and TRBJ2-3; D gene uncertain. The CDR3 totals 11 residues. The ends were cut back, 4 bases at V and 2 bases at J, with 1 base in the middle. Looked up from germline, CDR1 is MNHNS and CDR2 is SASEGT. The CDR3: CASSVTDTQYF. CDR3 DNA sequence: TGTGCCAGCAGTGTCACAGATACGCAGTATTTT.

The rearrangement links TRBV6-5 to TRBJ2-5; 9 bases align to TRBD1. The CDR3 contains 15 residues. Trimming cost V 9 bases and J 3 bases; bases outside gene matches: 11. Germline CDR1 MNHEY, CDR2 SVGAGI. CDR3 DNA: TGTGCCAGTTGGGGATTGGGACAGGGCAAAGAGACCCAGTACTTC. The encoded protein is CASWGLGQGKETQYF.

The J gene is TRBJ1-1, the V gene TRBV5-1, with D possibly TRBD1 on 5 matching bases. V lost 2 bases, J lost 0 bases, and 23 bases lay in between. The CDR3 extends over 19 amino acids. CDR1 is SGHRS, CDR2 YFSETQ, per germline. The CDR3 here is CASSLKGRDGYLMNTEAFF. The CDR3 DNA is TGCGCCAGCAGCTTAAAAGGCCGGGACGGCTACCTGATGAACACTGAAGCTTTCTTT.

The chain carries TRBV30 and TRBJ2-3; D unresolved. Trimming stripped 1 base from V and 6 bases from J, with 11 bases between. The CDR3 covers 13 residues. Germline V gives CDR1 GTSNPN, CDR2 SVGIG (reference sequence). This CDR3 reads CAWSATISDTQYF. DNA for the CDR3: TGTGCCTGGAGTGCAACCATATCCGATACGCAGTATTTT. The variable domain in full, completed from reference TRBV30 and TRBJ2-3, reads SQTIHQWPATLVQPVGSPLSLECTVEGTSNPNLYWYRQAAGRGLQLLFYSVGIGQISSEVPQNLSASRPQDRQFILSSKKLLLSDSGFYLCAWSATISDTQYFGPGTRLTVL.